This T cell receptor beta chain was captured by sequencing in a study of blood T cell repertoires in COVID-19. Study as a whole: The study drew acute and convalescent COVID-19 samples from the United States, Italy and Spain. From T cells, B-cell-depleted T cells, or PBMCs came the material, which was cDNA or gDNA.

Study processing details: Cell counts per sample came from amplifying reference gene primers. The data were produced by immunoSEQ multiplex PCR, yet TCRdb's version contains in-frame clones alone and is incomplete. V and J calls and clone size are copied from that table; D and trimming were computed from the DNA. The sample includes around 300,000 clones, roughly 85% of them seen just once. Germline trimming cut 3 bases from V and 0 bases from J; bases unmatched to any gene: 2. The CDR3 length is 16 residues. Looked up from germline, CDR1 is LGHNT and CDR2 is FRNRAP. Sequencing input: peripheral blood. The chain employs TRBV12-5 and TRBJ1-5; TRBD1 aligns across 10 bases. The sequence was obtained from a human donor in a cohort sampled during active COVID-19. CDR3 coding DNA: TGTGCTAGTGGTTTAGGACAGGGGGTTAGCAATCAGCCCCAGCATTTT. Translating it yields CASGLGQGVSNQPQHF.